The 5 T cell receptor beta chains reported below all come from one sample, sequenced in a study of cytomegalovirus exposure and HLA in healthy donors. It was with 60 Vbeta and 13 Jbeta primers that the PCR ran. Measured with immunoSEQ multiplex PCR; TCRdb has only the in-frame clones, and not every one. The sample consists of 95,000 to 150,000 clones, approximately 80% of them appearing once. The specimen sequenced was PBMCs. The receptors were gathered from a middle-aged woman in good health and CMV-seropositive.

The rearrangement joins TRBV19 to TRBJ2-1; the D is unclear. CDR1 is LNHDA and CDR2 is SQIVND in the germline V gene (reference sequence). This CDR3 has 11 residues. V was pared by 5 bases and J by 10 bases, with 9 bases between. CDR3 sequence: CASSSIGEQFF. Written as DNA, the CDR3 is TGTGCCAGTAGTTCTATCGGGGAGCAGTTCTTC.

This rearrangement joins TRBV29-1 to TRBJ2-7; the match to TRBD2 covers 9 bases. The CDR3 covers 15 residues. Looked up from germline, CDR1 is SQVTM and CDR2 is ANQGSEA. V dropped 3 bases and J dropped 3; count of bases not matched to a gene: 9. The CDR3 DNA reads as TGCAGCGTTGAGTTGGTGCGGGGGGGGGACTACGAGCAGTACTTC. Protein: CSVELVRGGDYEQYF.

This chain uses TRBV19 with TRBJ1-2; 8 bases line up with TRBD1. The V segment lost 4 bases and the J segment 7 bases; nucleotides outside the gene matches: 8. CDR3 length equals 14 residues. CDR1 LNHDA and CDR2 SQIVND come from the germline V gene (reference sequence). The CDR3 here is CASSRVGTGRGYTF. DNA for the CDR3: TGTGCCAGTAGTAGGGTCGGGACAGGCCGTGGCTACACCTTC. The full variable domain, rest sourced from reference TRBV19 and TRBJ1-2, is DGGITQSPKYLFRKEGQNVTLSCEQNLNHDAMYWYRQDPGQGLRLIYYSQIVNDFQKGDIAEGYSVSREKKESFPLTVTSAQKNPTAFYLCASSRVGTGRGYTFGSGTRLTVV.

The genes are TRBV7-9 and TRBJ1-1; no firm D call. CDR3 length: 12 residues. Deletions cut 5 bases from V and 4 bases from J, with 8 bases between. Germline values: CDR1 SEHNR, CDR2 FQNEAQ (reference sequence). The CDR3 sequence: CASSTEATEAFF. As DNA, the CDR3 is TGTGCCAGCAGCACCGAAGCCACTGAAGCTTTCTTT.

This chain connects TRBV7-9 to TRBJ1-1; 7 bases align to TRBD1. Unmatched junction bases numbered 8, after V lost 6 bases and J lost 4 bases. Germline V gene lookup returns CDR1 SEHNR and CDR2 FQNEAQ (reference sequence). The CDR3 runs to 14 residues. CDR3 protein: CASSPQGLSTEAFF. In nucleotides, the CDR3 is TGTGCCAGCAGTCCACAGGGGCTTAGCACTGAAGCTTTCTTT. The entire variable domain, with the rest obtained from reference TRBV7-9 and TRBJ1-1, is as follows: DTGVSQNPRHKITKRGQNVTFRCDPISEHNRLYWYRQTLGQGPEFLTYFQNEAQLEKSRLLSDRFSAERPKGSFSTLEIQRTEQGDSAMYLCASSPQGLSTEAFFGQGTRLTVV.